Sequencing of this T cell receptor (beta chain) was carried out in a study of shared clonotypes between healthy human individuals. Study conclusions and caveats: Blood alone was sampled, and tissue repertoires likely differ.

Trimming cost V 0 bases and J 0 bases, with 6 bases left between them. Germline V CDR1 and CDR2: SGHTA, FQGNSA. The CDR3 totals 15 residues. CD45RO-negative CD8 cells positively selected for CCR7 made up the naive population, which excluded terminally differentiated effector memory CD45RA+ cells. All donors qualified as healthy HIV-negative adults and had experienced no recent acute infections or vaccinations. Each sample came from a Caucasian adult donor living in Nashville, Tennessee. Of note for this clone: Its antigen is unidentified.

Replicate PCRs for sorted subsets used 200 to 250 ng DNA; this equaled about 30,000 T cell genomes. Measured with immunoSEQ multiplex PCR; TCRdb has only the in-frame clones, and not every one. The sample lists about 2 million clones, about 95% occurring once. This TCR came from a man aged 18 to 30 in good health. This chain joins TRBV7-2 and TRBJ1-3; D unclear. The sequenced material came from naive CD8+ T cells sorted from blood. CDR3 in DNA: TGTGCCAGCAGCTTAGCGACGAGCTCTGGAAACACCATATATTTT. Its translation is CASSLATSSGNTIYF.